A single TCR beta chain is shown here with its context. Its antigen is not known. The identical CDR3 is also encoded by other nucleotide sequences in the sample. This sample stems from a study of OX40 agonist ivuxolimab in advanced cancers. General study findings and limits: Clonal expansion was seen in CD4+ and CD8+ blood T cells by week 6 at 0.1 to 3.0 mg/kg.

Profiling relied on immunoSEQ multiplex PCR, and the TCRdb table lists in-frame clones only, not all of them. The sample yields about 50,000 clones, approximately 89% seen once. The CDR3 sequence is 13 residues long. CDR1 and CDR2 from the germline V gene are SGHVS and FNYEAQ. With 1 base removed from V and 6 bases from J, the gap between germline ends came to 7 bases. This TCR was recovered from an adult with an advanced solid tumor such as melanoma, head and neck, liver or kidney cancer. The chain combines TRBV7-6 with TRBJ1-5, with D maybe TRBD1 (6 bases). This specimen consisted of CD4+ or CD8+ T cells sorted from blood, obtained in a trial of the OX40 agonist ivuxolimab. DNA of the CDR3: TGTGCCAGCAGCTTAGGAGGGGGTCAGCCCCAGCATTTT. Translation: CASSLGGGQPQHF. Full variable domain (rest looked up from reference TRBV7-6 and TRBJ1-5): GAGVSQSPRYKVTKRGQDVALRCDPISGHVSLYWYRQALGQGPEFLTYFNYEAQQDKSGLPNDRFSAERPEGSISTLTIQRTEQRDSAMYRCASSLGGGQPQHFGDGTRLSIL.